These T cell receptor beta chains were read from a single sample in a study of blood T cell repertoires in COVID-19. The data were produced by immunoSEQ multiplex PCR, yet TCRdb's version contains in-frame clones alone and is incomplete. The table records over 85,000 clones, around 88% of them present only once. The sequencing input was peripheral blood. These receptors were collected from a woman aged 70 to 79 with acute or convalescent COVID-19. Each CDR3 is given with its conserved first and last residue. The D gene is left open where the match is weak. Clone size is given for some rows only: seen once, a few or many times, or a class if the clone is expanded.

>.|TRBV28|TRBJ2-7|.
TGTGCCAGCACCAATACTGGGGGCCGCCTTTACGAGCAGTACTTC
CASTNTGGRLYEQYF
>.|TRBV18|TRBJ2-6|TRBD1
TGTGCCAGCTCACCCCGGGACAGTCACTCTGGGGCCAACGTCCTGACTTTC
CASSPRDSHSGANVLTF
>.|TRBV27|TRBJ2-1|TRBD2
TGTGCCAGCATGCCACTAGCGGGGGAGGGCAATGAGCAGTTCTTC
CASMPLAGEGNEQFF
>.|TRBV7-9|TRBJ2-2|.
TGTGCCAGCAGCTTAGGAGGCGGGAACACCGGGGAGCTGTTTTTT
CASSLGGGNTGELFF
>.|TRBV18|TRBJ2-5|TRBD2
TGTGCCAGCTCACCACCTGCGGGAGCCTACCAGACCCAGTACTTC
CASSPPAGAYQTQYF
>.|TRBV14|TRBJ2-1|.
TGTGCCAGCAGCCGATGGACAGCAGACCACAATGAGCAGTTCTTC
CASSRWTADHNEQFF
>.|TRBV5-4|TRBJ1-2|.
TGTGCCAGCAGCGGAGGCATAGGGTCCTCCGGCTACACCTTC
CASSGGIGSSGYTF
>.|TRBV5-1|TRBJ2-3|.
TGCGCCAGCAGCTCTACGGGGTCAATAGATACGCAGTATTTT
CASSSTGSIDTQYF
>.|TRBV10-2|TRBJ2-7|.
TGCGCCAGCCAACAGGGAATGGCCGGCGAGCAGTACTTC
CASQQGMAGEQYF
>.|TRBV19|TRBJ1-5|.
TGTGCCAGTAGTATAGGTCGGGGTATCTATCAGCCCCAGCATTTT
CASSIGRGIYQPQHF
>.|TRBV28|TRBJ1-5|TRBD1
TGTGCCAGCAGTAAGACAGGGGGAAATCAGCCCCAGCATTTT
CASSKTGGNQPQHF
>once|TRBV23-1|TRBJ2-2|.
TGCGCCAGCAGTCAAGGAGAGGGTGGCGGGGAGCTGTTTTTT
CASSQGEGGGELFF
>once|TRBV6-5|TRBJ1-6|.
TGTGCCAGCAAGCCCTCCCTCTATAATTCACCCCTCCACTTT
CASKPSLYNSPLHF
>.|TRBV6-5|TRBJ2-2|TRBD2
TGTGCCAGCATCAAAGCGGGAGTGGGGGAGCTGTTTTTT
CASIKAGVGELFF
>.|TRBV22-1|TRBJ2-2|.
TGTCCTGGGAGCGCACGGGGACAGGTAAGGACTTGCACCGGGGAGCTGTTTTTT
CPGSARGQVRTCTGELFF
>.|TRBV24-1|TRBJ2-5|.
TGTGCCACCAGTGAGGGTATGGGCAGGGAAAGGGAGACCCAGTACTTC
CATSEGMGRERETQYF
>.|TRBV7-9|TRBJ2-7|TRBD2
TGTGCCAGCAGCTTAGGAGGTCGGACCGAGGGAGGGGCGTACGAGCAGTACTTC
CASSLGGRTEGGAYEQYF
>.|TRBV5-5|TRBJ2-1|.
TGTGCCAGCAGCTTCCCGACTCACAATGAGCAGTTCTTC
CASSFPTHNEQFF
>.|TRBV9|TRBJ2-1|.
TGTGCCAGCAGCGTAACAGGGGGGGCCTATGAGCAGTTCTTC
CASSVTGGAYEQFF
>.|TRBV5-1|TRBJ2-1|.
TGCGCCAGCAGCTTGGCCTTAGCGACCTACAATGAGCAGTTCTTC
CASSLALATYNEQFF
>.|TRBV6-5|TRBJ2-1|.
TGTGCCAGCACCCAACAAAACCCCTCCTACAATGAGCAGTTCTTC
CASTQQNPSYNEQFF
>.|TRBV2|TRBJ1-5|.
TGTGCCAGCAGTGAGGCCAATCAGCCCCAGCATTTT
CASSEANQPQHF
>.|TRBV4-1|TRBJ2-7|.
TGCGCCAGCAGCCAAGATGCGGGGAACACCTACGAGCAGTACTTC
CASSQDAGNTYEQYF
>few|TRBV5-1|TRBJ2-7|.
TGCGCCAGCAGCTGGGGAGACAGGACCAGAACCTACGAGCAGTACTTC
CASSWGDRTRTYEQYF
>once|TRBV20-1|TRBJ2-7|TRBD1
TGCAGTGCTAGTTCGGGGCAGGGGGTTCCTCGCGAGCAGTACTTC
CSASSGQGVPREQYF
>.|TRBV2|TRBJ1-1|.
TGTGCCAGCAGTTCGCAGGGCTACACTGAAGCTTTCTTT
CASSSQGYTEAFF
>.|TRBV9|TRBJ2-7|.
TGTGCCAGCAGCTCTACCCCCGCGACATTTTCCGAGCAGTACTTC
CASSSTPATFSEQYF
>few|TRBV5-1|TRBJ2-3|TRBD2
TGCGCCAGCAGCTTTAGCGGGAGGGCCTCAGATACGCAGTATTTT
CASSFSGRASDTQYF
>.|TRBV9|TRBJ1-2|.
TGTGCCAGCAGCGCCGACGGGGGGTACTATGGCTACACCTTC
CASSADGGYYGYTF
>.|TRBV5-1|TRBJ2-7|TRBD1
TGCGCCAGCAGTCCGTCGGGACAGGGATACGAGCAGTACTTC
CASSPSGQGYEQYF
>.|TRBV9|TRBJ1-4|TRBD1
TGTGCCAGCAGCGTAACAACAGGGGAGAGTGAAAAACTGTTTTTT
CASSVTTGESEKLFF
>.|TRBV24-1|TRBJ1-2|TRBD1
TGTGCCACCAGTGACCGGACAGGGGACTATGGCTACACCTTC
CATSDRTGDYGYTF
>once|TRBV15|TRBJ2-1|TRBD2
TGTGCCACCAGCAGAGTCGAAGGACTAGCGGGAGTATATGAGCAGTTCTTC
CATSRVEGLAGVYEQFF
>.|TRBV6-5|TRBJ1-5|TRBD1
TGTGCCACCCGACCGGGACAGGGAATTCAGCCCCAGCATTTT
CATRPGQGIQPQHF
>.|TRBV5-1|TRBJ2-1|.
TGCGCCAGCAGCTTGGATCGTCAGGGCAATGAGCAGTTCTTC
CASSLDRQGNEQFF
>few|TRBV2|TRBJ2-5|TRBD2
TGTGCCAGCAACATAGCGGGGGCCCAAGAGACCCAGTACTTC
CASNIAGAQETQYF
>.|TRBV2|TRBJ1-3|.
TGTGCCAGCATAGAGAGGGGAAACACCATATATTTT
CASIERGNTIYF
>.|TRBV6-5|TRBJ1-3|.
TGTGCCAGCAGATCGGGGAACACCATATATTTT
CASRSGNTIYF
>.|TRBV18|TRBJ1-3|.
TGTGCCAGCTCCCCACGGGTTGCGGGGCTACTAAACTCTGGAAACACCATATATTTT
CASSPRVAGLLNSGNTIYF
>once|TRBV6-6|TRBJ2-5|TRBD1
TGTGCCAGCAGTCCTGACAGGGGATGGGAAGAGACCCAGTACTTC
CASSPDRGWEETQYF
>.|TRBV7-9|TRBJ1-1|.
TGTGCCAGCAGCTTTTTCCCGGACACTGAAGCTTTCTTT
CASSFFPDTEAFF
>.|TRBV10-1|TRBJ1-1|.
TGCGCCAGCAGAGTTGGAGAGAACACTGAAGCTTTCTTT
CASRVGENTEAFF
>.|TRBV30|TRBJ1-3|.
TGTGCCTGGAGTGTACGCCCCCAGGGGCCTGGAAACACCATATATTTT
CAWSVRPQGPGNTIYF
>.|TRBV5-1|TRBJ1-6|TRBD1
TGCGCCAGCAGCTTATTAACAGGGGGCTTGGGTTCACCCCTCCACTTT
CASSLLTGGLGSPLHF